This T cell receptor beta chain emerged from a study (dated by TCRdb to between 2015 and 2016). With respect to the entire study: The study tested whether tumor-infiltrating Tregs in breast cancer are recruited from blood Tregs or converted in situ from other CD4+ T cell subsets. Summary of the overall study and its limitations: The greatest overlap of tumor-infiltrating Treg TCR alpha and beta sequences was observed with tumor naive CD4+ T cells, followed by blood naive CD4+ T cells. Validation in the larger cohort was restricted to a single TCR beta V-J rearrangement rather than whole repertoires. In terms of TCR gene usage, tumor memory CD4+ T cells clustered together with blood and lymph node memory CD4+ cells, as well as with lymph node naive CD4+ cells.

The Miltenyi Naive CD4+ T Cell Isolation kit was used to purify naive CD4+ T cells, and CD25 microbeads were used to remove Tregs. Tregs, naive and memory CD4+ T cells from tumor, blood and ipsilateral draining lymph nodes of 4 or 5 breast cancer patients underwent full-length TCR alpha and beta sequencing. Ficoll density gradient centrifugation was used to isolate mononuclear cells from either lymph nodes or 50 to 65 ml of peripheral blood. A purity exceeding 90% was confirmed by FACS for the sorted cell populations. Full-length TCR variable regions were amplified by 5' RACE PCR with constant-region reverse primers, followed by semi-nested PCR with Nested Universal Primer A. The ReliaPrep RNA Cell Miniprep System was used to extract total RNA, which was then reverse transcribed into 5'RACE-ready cDNA with the SMARTer RACE 5'/3' Kit. An Illumina MiSeq was used to sequence the full-length TCR alpha and beta libraries, which had been barcoded with multiplex adaptors. The authors' analysis ran thus. For each of nine subset-tissue groups, sequencing data from the five patients were pooled, and the groups were then compared using unsupervised clustering of TCR gene usage. The Morisita-Horn index, with shared sequences weighted by their contribution to each repertoire, was used to calculate repertoire similarity. TCRdb ran its own pipeline on the public reads, namely fastp trimming at Q25 and MiXCR clone calling, and kept in-frame beta chains. Rows with a matching CDR3 protein are joined into one entry that keeps the most common DNA and genes. The V and J calls here are based on TCRdb, not the publication. Recorded for this sample are around 50,000 distinct CDR3 sequences; 17% of them occurred a single time. 2% to 2.5% of the sample rests with the top ten.

Germline trimming: 3 bases from V, 10 bases from J; junction bases outside gene matches: 6. CDR1 and CDR2 (SGHNT, YYREEE) derive from the germline V gene (reference sequence). The CDR3 covers 12 residues, taking in both the cysteine and the phenylalanine. The DNA shown is the 36-base CDR3, in frame from base 1. To note about this clonotype: The clone's antigen remains unknown. No qualities accompany the bases; no much larger clone lies one base away.

Sample: naive CD4+ T cells sorted from blood. The sample's cell subset or site, from its label and the paper: naive CD4+ T cells, CD4+CD45RA+CD25-. The clonotype originates from a female donor with breast cancer. The chain links TRBV5-4 with TRBJ1-2; TRBD1 agrees with 7 junctional bases. CDR3 protein: CASSSTGNDYTF. The DNA reads TGTGCCAGCAGCTCGACAGGGAATGACTACACCTTC. The full variable domain, with segments outside the CDR3 supplied by the reference TRBV5-4 and TRBJ1-2 proteins, appears as ETGVTQSPTHLIKTRGQQVTLRCSSQSGHNTVSWYQQALGQGPQFIFQYYREEENGRGNFPPRFSGLQFPNYSSELNVNALELDDSALYLCASSSTGNDYTFGSGTRLTVV.